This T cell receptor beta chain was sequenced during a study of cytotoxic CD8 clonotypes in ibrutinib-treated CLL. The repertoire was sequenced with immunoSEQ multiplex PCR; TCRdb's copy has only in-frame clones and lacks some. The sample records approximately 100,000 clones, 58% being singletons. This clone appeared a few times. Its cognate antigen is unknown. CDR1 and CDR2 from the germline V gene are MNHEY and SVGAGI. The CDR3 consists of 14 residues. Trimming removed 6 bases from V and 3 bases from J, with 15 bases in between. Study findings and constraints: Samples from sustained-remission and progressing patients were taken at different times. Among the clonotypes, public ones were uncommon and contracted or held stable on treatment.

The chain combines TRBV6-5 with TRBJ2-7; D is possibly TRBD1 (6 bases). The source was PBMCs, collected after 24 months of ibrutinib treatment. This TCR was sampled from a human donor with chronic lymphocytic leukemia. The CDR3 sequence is CASSRHRDGYEQYF. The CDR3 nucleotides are TGTGCCAGCAGCCGCCACAGGGACGGCTACGAGCAGTACTTC.